This T cell receptor beta chain appears in the sequencing data of a study of T cell changes during pregnancy in multiple sclerosis. Sequencing used immunoSEQ multiplex PCR; TCRdb keeps in-frame clones, though not all of them. The data hold roughly 50,000 clones, with 80% to 95% observed a single time. V lost 5 bases and J lost 1, with 14 bases in between. This CDR3 is 15 amino acids long. Germline lookup yields CDR1 MNHEY and CDR2 SMNVEV (reference sequence). The sequence came from a female donor in good health, enrolled as a control in a pregnancy study. The sequencing here drew on peripheral blood, taken after pregnancy. The genes are TRBV27 and TRBJ1-2; TRBD1 might be the D (5 bases). The CDR3 loop reads CASSPFDSLNYGYTF. DNA of the CDR3: TGTGCCAGCAGTCCCTTCGACAGCCTTAACTATGGCTACACCTTC.